This T cell receptor (beta chain) stems from a study of post-analysis software for immune sequencing data (dated by TCRdb to between 2014 and 2017). Some background on the complete study: Relapsing-remitting, secondary progressive and progressive-relapsing multiple sclerosis were recorded as disease courses, and subtype annotation was lacking for some patients. Patient repertoires were compared against roughly 12 previously published healthy control repertoires from donors aged roughly 6 to 28 years. A subset of samples was prepared in parallel using single-end sample barcoding, then pooled and co-amplified after Illumina adapter ligation. What the study reported, not specific to this receptor: Roughly 5 TRBV segments, including TRBV5-6, TRBV5-1 and TRBV20-1, were significantly more frequent in patients than controls. Multiple sclerosis patients had significantly lower normalized Chao1 diversity than controls, a result that suggests substantial peripheral T-cell clonal expansion. The multiple sclerosis patient group was slightly younger than the control group. Direct clustering with F measure revealed strong co-clustering of samples prepared in the same batch, which led to a batch-effect correction.

Via the germline V gene, CDR1 is MNHEY and CDR2 SVGEGT. V sheds 6 bases and J sheds 8 bases, leaving 16 bases between their ends. CDR3 length: 13 amino acids, cysteine to phenylalanine. The only DNA kept is the CDR3, 39 bases in frame from the first base. Libraries were built with PCR. Instrument on record: Illumina HiSeq 2500. To reduce PCR and sequencing biases, unique molecular identifiers were built into the TCR beta cDNA libraries. Roughly 500,000 cDNA molecules were obtained for every 1 to 10 million input T cells, so each molecule roughly corresponded to one T cell. Patient libraries were prepared and sequenced with the same protocol used for the earlier healthy control dataset. Samples belonging to the same batch were prepared together, multiplexed and sequenced on a shared HiSeq lane. In the authors' own workflow: MIGEC handled the raw barcoded reads, throwing out single-read molecular identifier groups before consensus assembly and CDR3 extraction. Clonotype tables were post-analysed with VDJtools, normalizing diversity by down-sampling all datasets to the smallest sample size. To correct batch-related cross-sample contamination, repertoire overlap clustering matched CDR3 amino acid sequences but not nucleotide sequences. TCRdb reworked the public reads: Q25 trimming with fastp, MiXCR clone assembly, productive beta chains retained. Rows are combined by CDR3 protein, so each entry shows the most common genes and DNA. The V and J calls reflect TCRdb's pipeline rather than the authors' work. Here the sample has around 700,000 distinct CDR3 sequences; approximately 60% occur a single time. The top ten clonotypes cover approximately 10% of the sample.

In the case of this clonotype: Its antigen is currently not known. Base qualities were left out, and no much larger clone turns up one base away.

To demonstrate the VDJtools post-analysis software, the study profiled TCR beta repertoires from the peripheral blood of 10 to 15 young patients with multiple sclerosis. The multiple sclerosis patients were children and adolescents between roughly 6 and 17 years of age. The sequence derives from a girl aged 2 to 10 with multiple sclerosis. The rearranged chain carries TRBV6-2 or TRBV6-3 and TRBJ1-2, with the D gene too uncertain to name. The sample taken for sequencing was blood. The nucleotide sequence is TGTGCCAGCAGACCCGGAGGAGGGTACGGCTACACCTTC. Translated, this is CASRPGGGYGYTF.